This T cell receptor beta chain was sequenced during a study of CD8 T cells in ankylosing spondylitis. This clonotype was seen ten or more times. What it recognizes is unknown. 5'-RACE, quantitative and with molecular barcodes, yielded the TCR beta libraries. TCRdb reprocessed the 5' RACE reads with MiXCR, giving one entry per CDR3 protein. The sample gives under 300,000 distinct CDR3 sequences, around 10% of which show up once; around 7% is in the top ten. This CDR3 spans 15 amino acids. The germline V gene encodes CDR1 ENHRY and CDR2 SYGVKD. With 4 bases removed from V and 0 bases from J, the gap between germline ends came to 12 bases. Whole-study findings and limits: Peripheral blood samples showed relatively rare disease-linked clones, and these clones were CD8+. The study looked at matched synovial fluid samples from ankylosing spondylitis patients. Disease-linked clones were reported to be significantly enriched there. Ankylosing spondylitis blood appeared to be characterized by a TCR beta motif of several highly homologous variants.

The V call is TRBV10-3, the J call TRBJ1-1, with a possible D match to TRBD1 (6 bases). This TCR derives from a male donor with ankylosing spondylitis or in good health (not recorded which). Sequencing was carried out using blood, either unsorted or a sorted T cell fraction (not recorded which). CDR3 DNA sequence: TGTGCCATCAGTGGGGGGGCAGGGGTGAACACTGAAGCTTTCTTT. This gives the protein CAISGGAGVNTEAFF.